The rows below give T cell receptor beta chains drawn from one sample of a study of T cells in Graves' hyperthyroidism and ophthalmopathy. TCRdb processed the multiplex PCR reads anew with MiXCR; each CDR3 protein has one entry. The profile covers around 600,000 distinct CDR3 sequences, with 16% appearing a single time and about 3.5% taken by the ten largest. The sample consisted of blood. These receptors were collected from a middle-aged woman with Graves' ophthalmopathy. The CDR3 runs from the conserved cysteine through the conserved F or W. The D gene is left open where the match is weak. Expanded clones get a size class; other rows say once, few or many, or leave the size out.

d_gene: -
j_gene: TRBJ1-5
abundance: -
len: 14
v_gene: TRBV6-5
CDR3nt: TGTGCCAGCAGTTCGCCGGACGGTCATCAGCCCCAGCATTTT
CDR3aa: CASSSPDGHQPQHF

d_gene: -
j_gene: TRBJ2-5
abundance: -
len: 13
v_gene: TRBV20-1
CDR3nt: TGCAGTGCTGGAGGAGAACGACCGGAGACCCAGTACTTC
CDR3aa: CSAGGERPETQYF

d_gene: -
j_gene: TRBJ2-5
abundance: few
len: 17
v_gene: TRBV5-1
CDR3nt: TGCGCCAGCAGCTTGGCCGAGTACGGTGGACCGAGGGAGACCCAGTACTTC
CDR3aa: CASSLAEYGGPRETQYF

d_gene: TRBD1
j_gene: TRBJ1-1
abundance: few
len: 13
v_gene: TRBV5-5
CDR3nt: TGTGCCAGTAACCCTAGGACAGGGCCTGAAGCTTTCTTT
CDR3aa: CASNPRTGPEAFF

d_gene: -
j_gene: TRBJ2-1
abundance: -
len: 13
v_gene: TRBV6-1
CDR3nt: TGTGCCAGCAGTTTCGAACTAGGAATTGAGCAGTTCTTC
CDR3aa: CASSFELGIEQFF

d_gene: TRBD1
j_gene: TRBJ1-5
abundance: -
len: 14
v_gene: TRBV7-9
CDR3nt: TGTGCCAGCAGCCCGACAGGGTCTGGGCAGCCCCAGCATTTT
CDR3aa: CASSPTGSGQPQHF

d_gene: -
j_gene: TRBJ2-5
abundance: -
len: 14
v_gene: TRBV7-9
CDR3nt: TGTGCCAGCAGCTTATTTGCCAGGGAAGAGACCCAGTACTTC
CDR3aa: CASSLFAREETQYF

d_gene: TRBD1
j_gene: TRBJ2-1
abundance: few
len: 18
v_gene: TRBV5-1
CDR3nt: TGCGCCAGCAGCTTGGGACAGGGGGCCCAGATATTATACAATGAGCAGTTCTTC
CDR3aa: CASSLGQGAQILYNEQFF

d_gene: -
j_gene: TRBJ1-6
abundance: few
len: 14
v_gene: TRBV2
CDR3nt: TGTGCCAGCAGTGGGGCCCCGGAGGGTTCACCCCTCCACTTT
CDR3aa: CASSGAPEGSPLHF

d_gene: -
j_gene: TRBJ2-3
abundance: few
len: 14
v_gene: TRBV6-1
CDR3nt: TGTGCCAGCAGCTACCACTTGGACGGGGATACGCAGTATTTT
CDR3aa: CASSYHLDGDTQYF

d_gene: TRBD1
j_gene: TRBJ1-1
abundance: many
len: 17
v_gene: TRBV5-6
CDR3nt: TGTGCCAGCAGCTTGCAAAGGACAGGGATCATGAACACTGAAGCTTTCTTT
CDR3aa: CASSLQRTGIMNTEAFF

d_gene: -
j_gene: TRBJ2-7
abundance: many
len: 11
v_gene: TRBV2
CDR3nt: TGTGCCAGCAGGGACGGGTACGAGCAGTACTTC
CDR3aa: CASRDGYEQYF

d_gene: -
j_gene: TRBJ2-1
abundance: few
len: 16
v_gene: TRBV11-2
CDR3nt: TGTGCCAGCAGCCCCGGATTCCGGGACTCCTACAATGAGCAGTTCTTC
CDR3aa: CASSPGFRDSYNEQFF

d_gene: -
j_gene: TRBJ1-4
abundance: -
len: 14
v_gene: TRBV5-1
CDR3nt: TGCGCCAGCAGCCCGGGGGAGTCATTTGAAAAACTGTTTTTT
CDR3aa: CASSPGESFEKLFF

d_gene: -
j_gene: TRBJ1-1
abundance: -
len: 19
v_gene: TRBV27
CDR3nt: TGTGCCAGCAGTTCCGGGGAGTCGGGGCCGTGGGGATTGAGCACTGAAGCTTTCTTT
CDR3aa: CASSSGESGPWGLSTEAFF

d_gene: -
j_gene: TRBJ2-7
abundance: -
len: 17
v_gene: TRBV5-1
CDR3nt: TGCGCCAGCAGCTTTACCTTGAGTGGTAGCGGATCCTACGAGCAGTACTTC
CDR3aa: CASSFTLSGSGSYEQYF

d_gene: TRBD1
j_gene: TRBJ2-6
abundance: -
len: 18
v_gene: TRBV3-1
CDR3nt: TGTGCCAGCAGCCAAGAAGGCAGGGGGCGTAGTGGGGCCAACGTCCTGACTTTC
CDR3aa: CASSQEGRGRSGANVLTF

d_gene: TRBD1
j_gene: TRBJ2-7
abundance: many
len: 16
v_gene: TRBV18
CDR3nt: TGTGCCAGCTCGGGGGGACAGGGACAGGGCATCTACGAGCAGTACTTC
CDR3aa: CASSGGQGQGIYEQYF

d_gene: -
j_gene: TRBJ2-5
abundance: many
len: 16
v_gene: TRBV2
CDR3nt: TGTGCCAGCAGACCCGGGGCACCCCGATCTTACGGGACCCAGTACTTC
CDR3aa: CASRPGAPRSYGTQYF